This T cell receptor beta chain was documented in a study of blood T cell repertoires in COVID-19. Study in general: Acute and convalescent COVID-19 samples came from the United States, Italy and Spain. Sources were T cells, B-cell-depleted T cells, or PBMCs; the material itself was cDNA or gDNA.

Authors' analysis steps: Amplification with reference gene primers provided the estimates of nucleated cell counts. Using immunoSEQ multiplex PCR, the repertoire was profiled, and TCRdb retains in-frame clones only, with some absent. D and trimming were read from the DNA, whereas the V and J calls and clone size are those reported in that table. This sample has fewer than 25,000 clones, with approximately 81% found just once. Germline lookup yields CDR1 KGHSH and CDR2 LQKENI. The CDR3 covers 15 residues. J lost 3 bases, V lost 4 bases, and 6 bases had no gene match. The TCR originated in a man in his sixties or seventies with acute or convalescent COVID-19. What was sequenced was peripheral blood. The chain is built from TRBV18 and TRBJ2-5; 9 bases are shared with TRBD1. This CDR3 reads CASSREQGAEETQYF. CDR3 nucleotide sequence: TGTGCCAGCTCACGAGAACAGGGGGCGGAAGAGACCCAGTACTTC.